Detailed here is one T cell receptor (beta chain). A junction boundary mismatches the germline segment, possibly from a read error. This entry is derived from a study of shared clonotypes between healthy human individuals. The CDR3 runs to 13 residues. Germline lookup yields CDR1 SSHAT and CDR2 FNYEAQ (reference sequence). In the source study's methods: Quality scores were absent from the junction-only immunoSEQ sequences, so filtering differed. Generated by immunoSEQ multiplex PCR, the TCRdb table keeps only in-frame clones and is missing some. V and J calls and clone size are copied from that table; D and trimming were computed from the DNA. This table holds about 490,000 clones, 78% found once.

The chain carries TRBV7-7 and TRBJ2-5, with D maybe TRBD1 (6 bases). The material sequenced was PBMCs. The sequence was obtained from a middle-aged woman in good health. Some clones in this sample may be carry-over from other donors' samples. Here the CDR3 DNA reads TGTGCTAGCAGCCCGGGACAAGAAGAGACCCAGTACTTC. Translated, it gives CASSPGQEETQYF.